Sequencing of this TCR beta chain was carried out in a study of T cells in Graves' hyperthyroidism and ophthalmopathy. TCR beta CDR3 regions were amplified from RNA transcripts. The HTBI primer set was used in a first-round RT-PCR of the TCR CDR3. TCRdb re-derived calls from the multiplex PCR reads in MiXCR, one entry per CDR3 protein. The profile shows 600,000 to 750,000 distinct CDR3 sequences, roughly 17% of them singletons. The sequenced sample consisted of blood. The clonotype originates from a man aged 50 or older with Graves' hyperthyroidism.

CDR3 loop: CASSLEAMGLVGGTDTQYF. DNA of the CDR3: TGCGCCAGCAGCTTGGAGGCTATGGGACTAGTAGGGGGCACAGATACGCAGTATTTT. The chain combines TRBV5-1 with TRBJ2-3; the match to TRBD2 covers 8 bases. CDR3 length equals 19 residues. V shed 0 bases and J 1 base; nucleotides not matched to a gene: 13. From germline, CDR1 is SGHRS and CDR2 YFSETQ.